The clone carrying this T cell receptor beta chain came up many times. The target antigen is unknown. Individual cDNA molecules were tagged with unique molecular identifiers. TCRdb reprocessed the 5' RACE reads with MiXCR, giving one entry per CDR3 protein. The sample contains 32,000 or so distinct CDR3 sequences, over 5% of which appear only once. This record comes from a study of early T cells in non-severe SARS-CoV-2 infection. Study background: Chains were not paired, and sequencing was done on bulk RNA from unsorted whole blood. Points from the study as a whole: Anti-spike CD8 responses were favored by VDJdb matching, which missed private and CD4 specificities.

The CDR3 runs to 20 residues. Germline lookup yields CDR1 LGHNA and CDR2 YSLEER. V was cut by 0 bases and J by 0 bases, with 22 bases left in between. This receptor was taken from an adult who was a healthcare worker with PCR-confirmed SARS-CoV-2 infection or an uninfected control (not recorded which). The chain links TRBV4-3 to TRBJ2-3, with a weak D call TRBD2 (6 bases). Sequenced sample: whole blood. The CDR3 sequence: CASSQEPAPTGGVSTDTQYF. For the CDR3, the DNA is TGCGCCAGCAGCCAAGAACCCGCCCCGACCGGAGGGGTTAGCACAGATACGCAGTATTTT.